A selection of T cell receptor beta chains follows, all from one sample in a study of T cell repertoires in cytomegalovirus infection. Antigen specificity for these receptors is unknown. TCRdb fed the reads into MiXCR, producing one record per CDR3 protein. Among a few hundred thousand distinct CDR3 sequences listed, 25% to 30% were seen once. Material: cultured PBMCs, obtained from culture after CMV antigen stimulation. Every receptor here comes from a human donor in good health (CMV status not recorded). Some clones in this sample may be carry-over from other donors' samples. The CDR3 runs from the conserved cysteine through the conserved F or W. The order of the fields is CDR3 protein, V gene.

CDR3: CASSTGGDTDTQYF; V: TRBV9
CDR3: CAITATGSADTQYF; V: TRBV10-3
CDR3: CASSPALSGEKLFF; V: TRBV7-2
CDR3: CASSYWTEMDEQFF; V: TRBV7-3
CDR3: CASCMTGTANEKLFF; V: TRBV19
CDR3: CASSLAGDRGPGYTF; V: TRBV7-6
CDR3: CASSTIKAGANVLTF; V: TRBV19
CDR3: CASSDSTGSGYTF; V: TRBV10-2
CDR3: CASSLGSAYGNTIYF; V: TRBV7-6
CDR3: CATRDSRGYLHQPQHF; V: TRBV15
CDR3: CASSIGGTATSYEQYF; V: TRBV19
CDR3: CAGIPYGVMNTEAFF; V: TRBV30
CDR3: CASSVFPSSEEQFF; V: TRBV9
CDR3: CASSLATSGRLETQYF; V: TRBV7-9
CDR3: CASSPQGNQPQHF; V: TRBV12-3/TRBV12-4
CDR3: CASSSEGTGRGETQYF; V: TRBV27
CDR3: CASSIQPASTDTQYF; V: TRBV19
CDR3: CASRGGRASRETQYF; V: TRBV7-8
CDR3: CASSLVLAGGLSSYNEQFF; V: TRBV7-8
CDR3: CSVDRGGIAGSSYNEQFF; V: TRBV29-1
CDR3: CASTPNADYTEAFF; V: TRBV7-8
CDR3: CASSLRGWAGGGYEQYF; V: TRBV7-2
CDR3: CASSFKGTDTQYF; V: TRBV12-3/TRBV12-4
CDR3: CASSEREGTQYF; V: TRBV7-6
CDR3: CASSGGPGAGKQYF; V: TRBV12-3/TRBV12-4
CDR3: CASSQRRQAETQYF; V: TRBV7-2
CDR3: CASSAPVQETQYF; V: TRBV6-5
CDR3: CASRLGGVDEQFF; V: TRBV7-2
CDR3: CASSRLVTTGELFF; V: TRBV4-2
CDR3: CASSSSGGIQETQYF; V: TRBV4-1
CDR3: CASRTSGGPPSYYNEQFF; V: TRBV6-5
CDR3: CAWSVPRTSRTYEQYF; V: TRBV30
CDR3: CASSATGSPLYGYTF; V: TRBV28